What follows are 24 T cell receptor beta chains derived from one specimen sequenced in a study of Tregs in tolerant kidney transplant recipients. TCRdb keeps only in-frame clones here, not all; method: immunoSEQ multiplex PCR. The sample totals 30,000 to 35,000 clones; its top ten clones hold about 8%. Sample: CD8+ T cells from blood, taken before the transplant. These receptors came from a human donor who received a combined kidney and bone marrow transplant.

A note on this clone: The read is 3 residues too short to cover the CDR3 end, so that end is filled in from the germline J gene. The chain recombines TRBV2 with TRBJ2-7; 7 bases fit TRBD1. Germline values: CDR1 SNHLY, CDR2 FYNNEI. The CDR3 length is 13 residues. The V and J ends lost 6 bases and 2 bases, in that order; junction bases with no gene match: 4. The DNA read from the CDR3 is TGTGCCAGCAGAATAGGGGGCCCCTACGAG. Protein: CASRIGGPYE. In full, the CDR3 reads CASRIGGPYEQYF.

For this clone: The CDR3 end is not reached by the read, which stops 3 residues before it; the germline J gene fills it in. The chain carries TRBV6-2 or TRBV6-3 and TRBJ1-5; 9 positions agree with TRBD1. Germline CDR1 is MNHEY and CDR2 is SVGEGT. The CDR3 length is 15 residues. J lost 4 bases, V lost 6 bases, and 7 bases had no gene match. The DNA read from the CDR3 is TGTGCCAGCAGCCAACAGGGGGCATGGAATCAGCCC. Amino acid sequence: CASSQQGAWNQP. The full-length CDR3 reads as CASSQQGAWNQPQHF.

With respect to this clone: The read finishes 3 residues shy of the CDR3 end, and the germline J gene is used to complete it. The chain carries TRBV5-1 and TRBJ1-2, with 8 bases lining up with TRBD1. The ends lost 3 bases at V and 6 bases at J; junction bases unmatched: 7. The CDR3 totals 14 residues. CDR1 is SGHRS, CDR2 YFSETQ, per germline. CDR3: CASSYRQGSDGYTF. The sequenced part of the CDR3 DNA is TGCGCCAGCAGCTACCGACAGGGGAGCGATGGC. The full variable domain, completed using reference TRBV5-1 and TRBJ1-2, is KAGVTQTPRYLIKTRGQQVTLSCSPISGHRSVSWYQQTPGQGLQFLFEYFSETQRNKGNFPGRFSGRQFSNSRSEMNVSTLELGDSALYLCASSYRQGSDGYTFGSGTRLTVV.

As for this clone: The CDR3 end lies 3 residues beyond the end of the read and is filled in from the germline J gene. The V and J genes are TRBV6-2 or TRBV6-3 and TRBJ2-5; 8 nucleotides line up with TRBD2. Germline V gene sequence: CDR1 MNHEY, CDR2 SVGEGT. CDR3 length: 15 amino acids. V shed 2 bases and J 3 bases; nucleotides not matched to a gene: 5. The CDR3 bases that were read are TGTGCCAGCAGTTACACCTGGCGGGAGGAAGAGACC. It codes for CASSYTWREEET. The whole CDR3 sequence is CASSYTWREEETQYF.

Comment on this clone: The CDR3 end is not reached by the read, which stops 3 residues before it; the germline J gene fills it in. The chain couples TRBV4-1 to TRBJ2-2; D ambiguous. V shed 0 bases and J shed 6 bases, with 5 bases lying between them. This CDR3 is 13 amino acids long. In germline, CDR1 is MGHRA, CDR2 YSYEKL. CDR3 DNA (partial): TGCGCCAGCAGCCAAGAGGCTCCCGGGGAG. Its translation: CASSQEAPGE. The complete CDR3 protein is CASSQEAPGELFF.

The CDR3 reads CASSPHGGLQETQYF. The CDR3 bases that were read are TGTGCCAGCAGCCCCCACGGCGGACTTCAAGAGACC. V is TRBV11-2 and J is TRBJ2-5, with D perhaps matching TRBD2 (5 bases). Coverage ceases 3 residues before the CDR3 finishes, and the germline J gene fills in the end. Deletions cut 5 bases from V and 2 bases from J, with 15 bases between. The CDR3 runs 15 residues. CDR1 SGHAT and CDR2 FQNNGV come from the germline V gene.

As regards this clone: Coverage ceases 3 residues before the CDR3 finishes, and the germline J gene fills in the end. This chain joins TRBV6-2 or TRBV6-3 and TRBJ1-1, with D possibly matching TRBD1 (5 bases). Trimming stripped 8 bases from V and 5 bases from J, with 6 bases between. The CDR3 sequence is 10 residues long. Germline V gives CDR1 MNHEY, CDR2 SVGEGT. The sequenced CDR3 bases are TGTGCCAGCTCAGGGACTGAA. Protein: CASSGTE. The whole CDR3 sequence is CASSGTEAFF.

Points on this clone: The read ends 3 residues early relative to the CDR3; the germline J gene fills the gap. The genes are TRBV7-9 and TRBJ2-1, with D possibly TRBD2 on 6 matching bases. CDR1 and CDR2 (germline): SEHNR, FQNEAQ (reference sequence). Trimming left V 4 bases short and J 3 bases short, with 10 bases between. The CDR3 has 14 residues. This CDR3 reads CASSWATSYNEQFF. The sequenced CDR3 bases are TGTGCCAGCAGCTGGGCGACTAGCTACAATGAG.

Points on this clone: The read gets to within 3 residues of the CDR3 end, and the germline J gene fills in the rest. The chain uses TRBV6-1 and TRBJ2-1, with 9 bases fitting TRBD2. J gave up 7 bases and V 1 base, and 8 bases lay outside the gene matches. The germline V gene has CDR1 MNHNS and CDR2 SASEGT. The CDR3 consists of 16 residues. The chain's CDR3 is CASSEEVSGRRNEQFF. The sequenced part of the CDR3 DNA is TGTGCCAGCAGTGAAGAGGTCAGCGGGAGGAGGAATGAG.

CDR3 DNA (partial): TGTGCCAGCAGTGAAGGGACAGGAAGCACAGATACG. As protein: CASSEGTGSTDT. The CDR3 in full is CASSEGTGSTDTQYF. V is TRBV6-1 and J is TRBJ2-3, with 7 bases aligning to TRBD1. The read gets to within 3 residues of the CDR3 end, and the germline J gene fills in the rest. After removal of 1 base from V and 0 bases from J, the junction contained 1 base not matched to a gene. In germline, CDR1 is MNHNS, CDR2 SASEGT. The CDR3 runs 15 residues.

With respect to this clone: The read terminates 3 residues ahead of where the CDR3 ends, so the germline J gene completes it. The chain has TRBV6-2 or TRBV6-3 and TRBJ1-1; D may be TRBD1 (5 bases). The CDR3 loop spans 13 amino acids. CDR1 and CDR2 (germline): MNHEY, SVGEGT. Trimming took 5 bases from V and 1 from J, leaving 8 bases between them. The CDR3 bases that were read are TGTGCCAGCAGTCCTCAGGGGAACACTGAA. Protein product: CASSPQGNTE. From start to end, the CDR3 is CASSPQGNTEAFF.

As concerns this clone: The read falls 3 residues short of the CDR3 end, and the missing part is taken from the germline J gene. The V and J genes are TRBV7-8 and TRBJ1-1; D may be TRBD1 (6 bases). Trimming stripped 4 bases from V and 7 bases from J, with 10 bases between. Germline assignment: CDR1 SGHVS and CDR2 FQNEAQ. The CDR3 is made up of 12 amino acids. CDR3 DNA, as far as it was read: TGTGCCAGCAGCTACAGGGTAGATGAA. Translated, it gives CASSYRVDE. The CDR3 reads in full as CASSYRVDEAFF.

In the case of this clone: The read falls 3 residues short of the CDR3 end, and the missing part is taken from the germline J gene. This chain joins TRBV5-1 and TRBJ2-1, with D possibly being TRBD1 (6 bases). The V and J ends lost 5 bases and 3 bases respectively, with 18 bases between them. The CDR3 sequence is 16 residues long. Per the germline V gene, CDR1 is SGHRS and CDR2 is YFSETQ. The part of the CDR3 DNA that was read is TGCGCCAGCAGACCGGACAGCCCCCAACACTACAATGAG. Translation gives CASRPDSPQHYNE. The whole CDR3 is CASRPDSPQHYNEQFF.

About this clone: The CDR3 extends 3 residues past the end of the read, so its final part is completed from the germline J gene. This chain joins TRBV6-2 or TRBV6-3 and TRBJ2-7; TRBD2 might be the D (5 bases). The CDR3 length is 15 residues. The V gene's germline CDR1 is MNHEY and CDR2 SVGEGT. Trimming stripped 4 bases from V and 1 base from J, with 14 bases between. The CDR3 reads CASSSPTTLSYEQYF. The sequenced part of the CDR3 DNA is TGTGCCAGCAGTTCCCCGACTACCCTGTCCTACGAG.

Notes on this clone: The read terminates 3 residues ahead of where the CDR3 ends, so the germline J gene completes it. The V and J genes are TRBV5-1 and TRBJ1-4; TRBD1 might be the D (5 bases). The V and J ends lost 3 bases and 1 base respectively, with 7 bases between them. The V gene's germline CDR1 is SGHRS and CDR2 YFSETQ. This CDR3 contains 14 residues. CDR3 sequence reads: CASSSTVTNEKLFF. Partial CDR3 DNA: TGCGCCAGCAGCTCGACAGTAACTAATGAAAAA.

Points on this clone: The CDR3 end is not reached by the read, which stops 3 residues before it; the germline J gene fills it in. The chain employs TRBV29-1 and TRBJ1-2; 12 positions match TRBD1. The V segment lost 6 bases and the J segment 5 bases; nucleotides outside the gene matches: 10. CDR1 SQVTM and CDR2 ANQGSEA come from the germline V gene. CDR3 length: 15 residues. The part of the CDR3 DNA that was read is TGCAGCGTCAACGCCGGGACAGGGGGCCCGTATGGC. Amino acid sequence: CSVNAGTGGPYG. The whole CDR3 protein is CSVNAGTGGPYGYTF.

For this clone: The read is 3 residues too short to cover the CDR3 end, so that end is filled in from the germline J gene. The genes are TRBV19 and TRBJ2-3; 8 bases agree with TRBD1. The CDR3 sequence is 17 residues long. CDR1 LNHDA and CDR2 SQIVND come from the germline V gene (reference sequence). Germline trimming cut 3 bases from V and 3 bases from J; bases unmatched to any gene: 11. The CDR3 bases that were read are TGTGCCAGTAGTATTGTAGGGCTGACAGGGGCAACAGATACG. It encodes CASSIVGLTGATDT. The whole CDR3 region reads CASSIVGLTGATDTQYF.

As concerns this clone: A read error may account for a junction end that differs from germline. The observed sequence ends 3 residues before the CDR3 terminus, with the missing tail filled in from the germline J gene. The chain joins TRBV4-2 to TRBJ2-3; 7 bases fit TRBD1. Germline CDR1 reads LGHNA; CDR2 reads YNFKEQ. This CDR3 has 16 amino acids. The CDR3: CASSQQGIALADTQYF. CDR3 DNA (partial): TGCGCCAGCAGCCAACAGGGGATAGCGTTAGCAGATACG.

Comment on this clone: The read terminates 3 residues ahead of where the CDR3 ends, so the germline J gene completes it. V gene TRBV7-2 combines with J gene TRBJ2-1; 8 bases line up with TRBD1. Unmatched junction bases numbered 7, after V lost 5 bases and J lost 4 bases. The germline gives CDR1 SGHTA, CDR2 FQGNSA. CDR3 length: 15 residues. The CDR3 region is CASSPTGALYNEQFF. Incomplete CDR3 DNA: TGTGCCAGCAGCCCGACAGGGGCTCTTTACAATGAG.

On this clone: The read terminates 3 residues ahead of where the CDR3 ends, so the germline J gene completes it. The chain combines TRBV19 with TRBJ2-3; 7 bases line up with TRBD2. This CDR3 is 16 amino acids long. J lost 2 bases, V lost 4 bases, and 9 bases had no gene match. Looked up from germline, CDR1 is LNHDA and CDR2 is SQIVND (reference sequence). Partial CDR3 DNA: TGTGCCAGTAGTACCTTAACGGGGGGATCCACAGATACG. This translates into CASSTLTGGSTDT. The CDR3 in full is CASSTLTGGSTDTQYF.

CDR3 amino acids: CASSIWGGGAETEAFF. CDR3 DNA (partial): TGTGCCAGTAGTATATGGGGTGGGGGGGCGGAGACTGAA. The chain couples TRBV19 to TRBJ1-1; weak D call: TRBD1 (6 bases). The DNA ends 3 residues before the CDR3 does, and the rest of the CDR3 is filled in from the germline J gene. Germline loops: CDR1 LNHDA, CDR2 SQIVND (reference sequence). V lost 2 bases to trimming and J lost 5 bases, with 18 bases between them. The CDR3 sequence is 16 residues long. The full variable domain, with the rest looked up from reference TRBV19 and TRBJ1-1, is DGGITQSPKYLFRKEGQNVTLSCEQNLNHDAMYWYRQDPGQGLRLIYYSQIVNDFQKGDIAEGYSVSREKKESFPLTVTSAQKNPTAFYLCASSIWGGGAETEAFFGQGTRLTVV.

Turning to this clone: The missing CDR3 end, 3 residues past where the read stops, is filled in from the germline J gene. The chain links TRBV7-2 to TRBJ1-1, with D unresolved. The germline V gene has CDR1 SGHTA and CDR2 FQGNSA. The CDR3 consists of 14 residues. V was cut by 2 bases and J by 6 bases, with 13 bases left in between. Incomplete CDR3 DNA: TGTGCCAGCAGCTTATCTCCCGGAGGGTCTGAA. Residues: CASSLSPGGSE. The whole CDR3 reads CASSLSPGGSEAFF. The full variable domain, with the rest looked up from reference TRBV7-2 and TRBJ1-1, is GAGVSQSPSNKVTEKGKDVELRCDPISGHTALYWYRQSLGQGLEFLIYFQGNSAPDKSGLPSDRFSAERTGGSVSTLTIQRTQQEDSAVYLCASSLSPGGSEAFFGQGTRLTVV.

As for this clone: Read sequence stops 3 residues before the CDR3 end, and the germline J gene provides the missing end. The chain is built from TRBV19 and TRBJ2-1; 7 positions match TRBD2. Germline CDR1 and CDR2: LNHDA and SQIVND (reference sequence). CDR3 size: 14 residues. The trim removed 3 bases at V and 6 bases at J, leaving 5 bases unmatched. The sequenced CDR3 bases are TGTGCCAGTAGTATGGGGGGGGGATTCAATGAG. This gives the protein CASSMGGGFNE. The CDR3 reads in full as CASSMGGGFNEQFF.

CDR3 amino acids: CASAGRGDEQYF. CDR3 bases read: TGTGCCAGCGCGGGCAGGGGGGACGAG. V and J are TRBV2 and TRBJ2-7; possibly TRBD1 for D (7 bases). The CDR3 end is not reached by the read, which stops 3 residues before it; the germline J gene fills it in. The CDR3 length is 12 residues. Per germline, CDR1 SNHLY and CDR2 FYNNEI. V was pared by 8 bases and J by 5 bases, with 13 bases between.